Sequencing of this T cell receptor (beta chain) was carried out in a study of post-analysis software for immune sequencing data (dated by TCRdb to the mid-2010s). The study in broad terms: Disease courses on record covered relapsing-remitting, secondary progressive and progressive-relapsing multiple sclerosis, though some patients had no subtype annotation. A subset of samples was prepared in parallel using single-end sample barcoding, then pooled and co-amplified after Illumina adapter ligation. Patient repertoires were compared against around 10 previously published healthy control repertoires from donors aged about 6 to 26 years. Broader findings and caveats from the paper: Direct clustering with F measure showed strong co-clustering of samples prepared in the same batch, prompting a batch-effect correction. The multiple sclerosis patient group was slightly younger than the control group. Significantly lower normalized Chao1 diversity was found in multiple sclerosis patients than in controls, suggesting substantial peripheral T-cell clonal expansion. Significantly higher frequencies in patients than in controls were found for about five TRBV segments, including TRBV5-6, TRBV5-1 and TRBV20-1.

V gives up 0 bases and J gives up 3 bases, and the segment between their germline ends measures 18 bases. Based on the germline V gene (reference sequence), the CDR1 and CDR2 sequences are DFQATT and SNEGSKA. From the cysteine through the phenylalanine, the CDR3 covers 17 amino acids. The DNA shown is the 51-base CDR3, in frame from base 1. Libraries were made using PCR. Sequencing used an Illumina HiSeq 2500. To reduce PCR and sequencing biases, unique molecular identifiers were incorporated into the TCR beta cDNA libraries. Per 1 to 10 million input T cells, approximately 500,000 cDNA molecules were obtained, such that each molecule approximated one T cell. The patient libraries were prepared and sequenced using the same protocol as the earlier healthy control dataset. Within a given batch, samples were prepared together, multiplexed and sequenced on the same HiSeq lane. As for how the authors treated the data: Raw barcoded reads were processed with MIGEC, discarding single-read molecular identifier groups before consensus assembly and CDR3 extraction. Clonotype tables were post-analysed with VDJtools, and diversity was normalized by down-sampling all datasets to the smallest sample size. Repertoire overlap clustering matched CDR3 amino acid but not nucleotide sequences to correct batch-related cross-sample contamination. TCRdb passed the public sequencing reads through fastp at Q25 and MiXCR, retaining productive beta sequences. Every CDR3 protein is listed once, alongside the most common genes and DNA of its rows. These V and J calls are TCRdb output, not the study's own analysis. This sample lists 740,000 or so distinct CDR3 sequences; 53% were detected once. The ten largest account for 4.6% of the sample.

To demonstrate the VDJtools post-analysis software, the study profiled TCR beta repertoires from the peripheral blood of about 13 young patients with multiple sclerosis. The multiple sclerosis patients were children and adolescents between roughly 6 and 17 years of age. To note about this clonotype: Its specific antigen is unknown. The input lacks base qualities; no much larger clone sits a single base away.

Recombination linked TRBV20-1 to TRBJ2-1, with TRBD2 perhaps the D gene, on 6 matching bases. Sequenced input: blood. The receptor was derived from a girl aged 5-17 years with multiple sclerosis. The DNA sequence is given as TGCAGTGCTAGAGACCCCACGGGAGCCTCCCACTACAATGAGCAGTTCTTC. The translation is CSARDPTGASHYNEQFF.